This entry concerns a single TCR beta chain. The entry originates in a study of glioma-infiltrating T cells after dendritic cell vaccination. Overall study: Glioblastoma patients came from Phase I and II dendritic cell vaccination trials. Dendritic cell vaccine was injected intradermally three times, biweekly. Autologous tumor lysate was loaded overnight onto monocyte-derived dendritic cells grown seven days with IL-4 and GM-CSF.

Primers: 60 V beta forward and 13 J beta reverse. Here immunoSEQ multiplex PCR was the method, and the copy in TCRdb shows in-frame clones only, minus some. The sample shows under 130,000 clones, roughly 90% of them seen only once. The V and J ends lost 4 bases and 0 bases, in that order; junction bases with no gene match: 2. Germline CDR1 and CDR2: MGHDK and SYGVNS. The CDR3 is 15 amino acids. Time point given: after dendritic cell vaccination, including at tumor progression/relapse. This clonotype was obtained from a human donor with glioblastoma. The chain employs TRBV25-1 and TRBJ1-3, with 8 bases lining up with TRBD1. The sequencing used blood, collected after dendritic cell vaccination. The CDR3, as DNA: TGTGCCAGCAGTGTAGGACAGGGCTCTGGAAACACCATATATTTT. Translating gives CASSVGQGSGNTIYF.